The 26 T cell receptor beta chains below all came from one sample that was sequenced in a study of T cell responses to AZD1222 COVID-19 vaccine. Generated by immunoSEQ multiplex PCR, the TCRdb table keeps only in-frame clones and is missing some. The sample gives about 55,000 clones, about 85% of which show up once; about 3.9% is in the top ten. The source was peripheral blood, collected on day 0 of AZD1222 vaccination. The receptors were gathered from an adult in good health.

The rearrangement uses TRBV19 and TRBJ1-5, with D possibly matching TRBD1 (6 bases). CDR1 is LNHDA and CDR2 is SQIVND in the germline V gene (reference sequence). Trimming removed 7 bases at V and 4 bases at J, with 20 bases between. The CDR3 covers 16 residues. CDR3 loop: CASKRQGSPSNQPQHF. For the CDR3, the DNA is TGTGCCAGTAAGCGCCAGGGGTCTCCTAGTAATCAGCCCCAGCATTTT.

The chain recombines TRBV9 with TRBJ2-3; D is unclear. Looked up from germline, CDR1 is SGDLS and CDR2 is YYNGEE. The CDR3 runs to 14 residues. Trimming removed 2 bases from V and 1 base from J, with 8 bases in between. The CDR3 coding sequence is TGTGCCAGCAGCGTGATTCCTGGCACAGATACGCAGTATTTT. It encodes CASSVIPGTDTQYF.

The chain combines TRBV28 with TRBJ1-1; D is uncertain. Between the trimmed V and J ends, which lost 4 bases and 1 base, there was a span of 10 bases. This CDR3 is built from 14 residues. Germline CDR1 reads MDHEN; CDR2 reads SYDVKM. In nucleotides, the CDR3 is TGTGCCAGCAGTTCGATTCACACGAACACTGAAGCTTTCTTT. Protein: CASSSIHTNTEAFF.

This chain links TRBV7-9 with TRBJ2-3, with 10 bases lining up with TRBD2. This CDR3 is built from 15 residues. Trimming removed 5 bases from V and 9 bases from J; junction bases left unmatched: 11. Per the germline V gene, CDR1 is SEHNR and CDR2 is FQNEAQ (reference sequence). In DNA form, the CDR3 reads TGTGCCAGCAGCGAGGGACTAGCGCTAAGGGAGACGCAGTATTTT. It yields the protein CASSEGLALRETQYF. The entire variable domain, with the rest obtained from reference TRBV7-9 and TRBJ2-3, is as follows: DTGVSQNPRHKITKRGQNVTFRCDPISEHNRLYWYRQTLGQGPEFLTYFQNEAQLEKSRLLSDRFSAERPKGSFSTLEIQRTEQGDSAMYLCASSEGLALRETQYFGPGTRLTVL.

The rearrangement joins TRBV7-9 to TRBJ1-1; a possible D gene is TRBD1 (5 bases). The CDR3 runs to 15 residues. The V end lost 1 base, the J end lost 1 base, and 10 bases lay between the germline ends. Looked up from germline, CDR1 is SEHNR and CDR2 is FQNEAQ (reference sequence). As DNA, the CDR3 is TGTGCCAGCAGCTTAGGGCCAGGGAGGAACACTGAAGCTTTCTTT. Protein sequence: CASSLGPGRNTEAFF.

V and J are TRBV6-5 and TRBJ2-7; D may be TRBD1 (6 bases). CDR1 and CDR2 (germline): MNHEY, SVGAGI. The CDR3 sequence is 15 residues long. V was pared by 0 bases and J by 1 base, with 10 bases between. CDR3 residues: CASSYSQGGSYEQYF. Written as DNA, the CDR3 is TGTGCCAGCAGTTACTCACAGGGTGGTTCCTACGAGCAGTACTTC.

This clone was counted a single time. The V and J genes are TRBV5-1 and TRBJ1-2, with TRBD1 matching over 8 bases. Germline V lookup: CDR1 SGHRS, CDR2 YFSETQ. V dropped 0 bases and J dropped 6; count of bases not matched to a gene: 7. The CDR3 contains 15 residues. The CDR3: CASSLEGQARDGYTF. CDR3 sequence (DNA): TGCGCCAGCAGCTTGGAGGGACAGGCCAGGGATGGCTACACCTTC. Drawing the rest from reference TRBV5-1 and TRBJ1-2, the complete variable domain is KAGVTQTPRYLIKTRGQQVTLSCSPISGHRSVSWYQQTPGQGLQFLFEYFSETQRNKGNFPGRFSGRQFSNSRSEMNVSTLELGDSALYLCASSLEGQARDGYTFGSGTRLTVV.

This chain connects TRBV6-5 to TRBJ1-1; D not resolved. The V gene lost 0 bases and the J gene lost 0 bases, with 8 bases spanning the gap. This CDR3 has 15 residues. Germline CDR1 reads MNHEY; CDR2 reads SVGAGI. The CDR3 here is CASSYSSPLNTEAFF. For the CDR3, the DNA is TGTGCCAGCAGTTACTCGTCTCCATTGAACACTGAAGCTTTCTTT.

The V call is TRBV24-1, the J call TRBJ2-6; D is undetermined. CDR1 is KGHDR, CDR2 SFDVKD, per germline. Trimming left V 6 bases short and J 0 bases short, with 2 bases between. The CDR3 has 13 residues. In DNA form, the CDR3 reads TGTGCCACCAGTCTCTCTGGGGCCAACGTCCTGACTTTC. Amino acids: CATSLSGANVLTF.

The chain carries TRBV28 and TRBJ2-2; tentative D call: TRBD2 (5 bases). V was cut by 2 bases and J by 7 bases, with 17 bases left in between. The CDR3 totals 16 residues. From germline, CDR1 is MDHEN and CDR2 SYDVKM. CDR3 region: CASSLVRVGPNGELFF. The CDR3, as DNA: TGTGCCAGCAGTTTAGTGAGGGTGGGTCCAAACGGGGAGCTGTTTTTT.

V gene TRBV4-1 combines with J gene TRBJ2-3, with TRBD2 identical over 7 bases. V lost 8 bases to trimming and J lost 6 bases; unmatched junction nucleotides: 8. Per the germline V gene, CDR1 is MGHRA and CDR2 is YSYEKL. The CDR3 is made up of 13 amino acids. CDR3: CASWGDGRDTQYF. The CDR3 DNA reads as TGCGCCAGCTGGGGGGACGGGAGGGATACGCAGTATTTT.

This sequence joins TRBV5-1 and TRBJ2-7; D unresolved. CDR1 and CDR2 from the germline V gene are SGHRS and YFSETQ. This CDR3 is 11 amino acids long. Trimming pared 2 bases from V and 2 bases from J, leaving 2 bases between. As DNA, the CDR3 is TGCGCCAGCAGCTTAGCCTACGAGCAGTACTTC. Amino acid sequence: CASSLAYEQYF.

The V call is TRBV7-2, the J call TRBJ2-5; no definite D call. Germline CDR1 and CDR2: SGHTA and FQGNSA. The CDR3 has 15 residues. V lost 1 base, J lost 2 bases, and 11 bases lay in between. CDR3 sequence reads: CASSLVASVQETQYF. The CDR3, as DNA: TGTGCCAGCAGCTTAGTCGCGTCAGTTCAAGAGACCCAGTACTTC.

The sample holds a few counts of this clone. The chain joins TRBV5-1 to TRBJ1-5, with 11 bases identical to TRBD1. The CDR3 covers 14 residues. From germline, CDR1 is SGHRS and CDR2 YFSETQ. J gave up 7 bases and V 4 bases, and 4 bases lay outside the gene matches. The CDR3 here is CASSPGDRGQPQHF. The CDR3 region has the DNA TGCGCCAGCAGCCCAGGGGACAGGGGGCAGCCCCAGCATTTT.

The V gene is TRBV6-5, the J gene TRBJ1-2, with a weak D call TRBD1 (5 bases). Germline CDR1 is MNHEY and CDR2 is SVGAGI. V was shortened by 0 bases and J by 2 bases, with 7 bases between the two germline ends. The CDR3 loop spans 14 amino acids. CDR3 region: CASSYSNRNYGYTF. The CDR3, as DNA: TGTGCCAGCAGTTACTCGAACAGGAACTATGGCTACACCTTC.

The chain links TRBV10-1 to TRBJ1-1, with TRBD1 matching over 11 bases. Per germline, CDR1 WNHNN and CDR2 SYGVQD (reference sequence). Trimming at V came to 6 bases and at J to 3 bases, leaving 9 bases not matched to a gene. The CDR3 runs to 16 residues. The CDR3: CASRDRGQRWDTEAFF. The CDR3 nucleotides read TGCGCCAGCAGGGACAGGGGGCAAAGATGGGACACTGAAGCTTTCTTT.

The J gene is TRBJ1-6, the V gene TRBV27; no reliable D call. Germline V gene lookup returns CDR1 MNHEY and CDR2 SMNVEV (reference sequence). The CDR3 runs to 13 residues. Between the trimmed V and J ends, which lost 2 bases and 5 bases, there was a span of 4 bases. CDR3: CASSLSHNSPLHF. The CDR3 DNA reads TGTGCCAGCAGTTTAAGTCATAATTCACCCCTCCACTTT.

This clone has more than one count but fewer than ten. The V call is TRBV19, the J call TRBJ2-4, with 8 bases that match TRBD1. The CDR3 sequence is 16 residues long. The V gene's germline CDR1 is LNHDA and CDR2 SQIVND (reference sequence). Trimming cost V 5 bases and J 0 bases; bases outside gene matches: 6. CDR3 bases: TGTGCCAGTAGTTTGAGACAGGGGATAGCCAAAAACATTCAGTACTTC. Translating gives CASSLRQGIAKNIQYF.

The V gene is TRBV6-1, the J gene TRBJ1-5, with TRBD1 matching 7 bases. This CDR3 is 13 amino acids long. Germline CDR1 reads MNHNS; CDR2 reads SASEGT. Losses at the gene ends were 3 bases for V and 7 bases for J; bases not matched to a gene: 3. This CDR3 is CASSELQGQPQHF. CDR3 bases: TGTGCCAGCAGTGAGTTACAGGGGCAGCCCCAGCATTTT.

The CDR3, as DNA: TGTGCCAGCAGTTCCCATCCCGGTACAGGGGGAAATTCACCCCTCCACTTT. Protein product: CASSSHPGTGGNSPLHF. The chain joins TRBV28 to TRBJ1-6; TRBD1 matches 8 bases. The V gene's germline CDR1 is MDHEN and CDR2 SYDVKM. The junction had 12 bases not matched to a gene; V was cut back by 4 bases and J by 7 bases. The CDR3 consists of 17 residues.

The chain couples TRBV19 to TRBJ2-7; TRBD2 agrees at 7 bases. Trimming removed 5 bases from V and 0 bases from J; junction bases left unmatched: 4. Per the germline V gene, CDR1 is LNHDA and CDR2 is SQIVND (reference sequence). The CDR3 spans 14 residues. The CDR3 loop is CASSVAGGSYEQYF. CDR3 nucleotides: TGTGCCAGTAGTGTAGCGGGCGGCTCCTACGAGCAGTACTTC.

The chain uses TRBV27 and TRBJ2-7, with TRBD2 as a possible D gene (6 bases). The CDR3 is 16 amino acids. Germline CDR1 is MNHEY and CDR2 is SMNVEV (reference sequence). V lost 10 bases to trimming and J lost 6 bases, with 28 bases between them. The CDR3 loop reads CATSQVAPRGLREQYF. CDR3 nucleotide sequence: TGTGCCACCTCACAGGTGGCCCCAAGAGGACTACGCGAGCAGTACTTC.

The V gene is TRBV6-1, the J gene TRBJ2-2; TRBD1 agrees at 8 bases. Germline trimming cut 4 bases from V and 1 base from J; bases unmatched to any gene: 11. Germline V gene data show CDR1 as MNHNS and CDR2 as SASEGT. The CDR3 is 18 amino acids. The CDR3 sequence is CASSGRTGQVWNTGELFF. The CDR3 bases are TGTGCCAGCAGTGGACGGACAGGGCAAGTTTGGAACACCGGGGAGCTGTTTTTT.

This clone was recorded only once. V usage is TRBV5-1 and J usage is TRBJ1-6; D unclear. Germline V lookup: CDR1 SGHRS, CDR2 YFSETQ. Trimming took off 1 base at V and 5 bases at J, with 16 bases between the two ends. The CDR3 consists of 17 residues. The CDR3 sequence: CASSLSARPRDNSPLHF. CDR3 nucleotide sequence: TGCGCCAGCAGCTTGTCTGCCAGACCAAGGGATAATTCACCCCTCCACTTT.

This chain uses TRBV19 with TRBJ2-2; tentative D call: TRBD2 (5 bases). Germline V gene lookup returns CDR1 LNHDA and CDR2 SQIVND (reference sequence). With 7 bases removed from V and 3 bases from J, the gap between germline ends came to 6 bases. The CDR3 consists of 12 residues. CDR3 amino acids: CASTSHTGELFF. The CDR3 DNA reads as TGTGCCAGTACTAGCCACACCGGGGAGCTGTTTTTT.

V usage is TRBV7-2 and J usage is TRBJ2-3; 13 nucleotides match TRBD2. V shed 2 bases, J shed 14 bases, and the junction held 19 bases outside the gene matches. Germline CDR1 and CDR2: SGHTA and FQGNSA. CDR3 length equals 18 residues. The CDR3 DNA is TGTGCCAGCAGCTTATACCCCGGGACTAGCGGGGTGGGCAGGGTAAGGTATTTT. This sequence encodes CASSLYPGTSGVGRVRYF.